The clone carrying this TCR beta chain is classed as medium-sized. Repertoires were generated with immunoSEQ multiplex PCR, while TCRdb's copy carries only in-frame clones and drops some. Among approximately 53,000 clones listed, under 95% were seen once. These data belong to a study of control samples from healthy donors and cancer patients. This CDR3 spans 11 amino acids. Trimming left V 1 base short and J 7 bases short, with 4 bases between. The germline V gene encodes CDR1 SGHTA and CDR2 FQGNSA. Sequencing input: PBMCs. The receptor was isolated from a man aged 25-45 years with colorectal cancer. V and J are TRBV7-2 and TRBJ1-1, with D uncertain. CDR3 bases: TGTGCCAGCAGCTTAGGCGTTGAAGCTTTCTTT. As protein: CASSLGVEAFF. The full variable domain, its missing parts supplied by reference TRBV7-2 and TRBJ1-1, is GAGVSQSPSNKVTEKGKDVELRCDPISGHTALYWYRQSLGQGLEFLIYFQGNSAPDKSGLPSDRFSAERTGGSVSTLTIQRTQQEDSAVYLCASSLGVEAFFGQGTRLTVV.